The entry that follows covers one TCR beta chain sequence. The antigen remains undetermined. As for treatment: roughly nine-day PBMC culture with coronavirus spike peptide pools or control peptides (ViraFEST assay). Recorded positive PCR dates fall between March and December 2020, preceding US Alpha, Beta and Delta variants. The ends were cut back, 5 bases at V and 0 bases at J, with 11 bases in the middle. The CDR3 has 16 residues. The germline V gene encodes CDR1 SGHAT and CDR2 FQNNGV. Cultured CD4+ T-cell DNA underwent Oncomine TCR Beta short-read sequencing. Via MiXCR, TCRdb re-called the PCR reads, giving one row per CDR3 protein. The repertoire holds over 15,000 distinct CDR3 sequences, with 45% to 65% as singletons. The data derive from a study of vaccination and CD4 T cells after COVID-19.

The sample taken for sequencing was CD4+ T cells from blood, cultured in vitro. This clonotype was sampled from a human donor who had recovered from COVID-19. The chain is built from TRBV11-2 and TRBJ1-6; possible D gene TRBD1, 5 bases. CDR3 region: CASSRQLSSYNSPLHF. CDR3 DNA: TGTGCCAGCAGCCGACAGCTGAGCTCCTATAATTCACCCCTCCACTTT.